Below, one T cell receptor beta chain is given with its context. What it binds is unknown. V was clipped by 0 bases and J by 5 bases, with 8 bases between them. Germline V gene sequence: CDR1 SGHRS, CDR2 YFSETQ. There are 13 residues in the CDR3. These data come from a study of T cell responses to AZD1222 COVID-19 vaccine. Study-level results: Just a handful of people given AZD1222 tested seropositive at baseline. Every sample of the repertoires postdated the peak T cell response. Donor demographics were predominantly white British with a female majority; clonal diversity may be underestimated. Within unmutated variant regions lay the reported targets of nearly half of spike-specific TCRs.

Clones were sequenced by immunoSEQ multiplex PCR, and TCRdb holds only the in-frame ones, with some missing. The sample consists of fewer than 200,000 clones, approximately 92% of them appearing once. Sample: peripheral blood, taken on day 0 of AZD1222 vaccination. The rearrangement links TRBV5-1 to TRBJ2-5; a possible D gene is TRBD2 (6 bases). This sequence originates from an adult in good health. The CDR3 DNA is TGCGCCAGCAGCTTGGCGGGGAGGGAGACCCAGTACTTC. Translating it yields CASSLAGRETQYF.